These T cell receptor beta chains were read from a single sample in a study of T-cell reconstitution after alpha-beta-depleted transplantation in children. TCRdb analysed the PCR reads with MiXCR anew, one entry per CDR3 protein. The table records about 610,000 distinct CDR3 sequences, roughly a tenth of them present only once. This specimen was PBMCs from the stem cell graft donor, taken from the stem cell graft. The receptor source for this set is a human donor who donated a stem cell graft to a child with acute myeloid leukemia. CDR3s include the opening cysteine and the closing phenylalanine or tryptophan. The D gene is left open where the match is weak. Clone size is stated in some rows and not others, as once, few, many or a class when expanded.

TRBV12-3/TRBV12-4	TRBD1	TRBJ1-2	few	CASSLAGTDRGGYTF	TGTGCCAGCAGTTTAGCGGGGACTGACAGGGGTGGCTACACCTTC
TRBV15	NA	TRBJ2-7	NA	CATHHEWLDASYEQYF	TGTGCCACCCACCATGAGTGGCTAGACGCCTCCTACGAGCAGTACTTC
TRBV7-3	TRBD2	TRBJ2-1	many	CASSPRRLAGDQDEQFF	TGTGCCAGCAGCCCCCGGAGGCTAGCGGGAGATCAGGATGAGCAGTTCTTC
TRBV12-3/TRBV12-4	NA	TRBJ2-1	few	CASSKDSRDIRYNEQFF	TGTGCCAGCAGCAAGGACTCAAGGGACATCCGCTACAATGAGCAGTTCTTC
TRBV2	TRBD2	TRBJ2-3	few	CASSVARSGSTTDTQYF	TGTGCCAGCAGTGTTGCCCGGAGCGGGAGTACCACAGATACGCAGTATTTT
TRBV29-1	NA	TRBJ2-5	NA	CSVVFRVGAETQYF	TGCAGCGTTGTCTTCAGGGTCGGGGCAGAGACCCAGTACTTC
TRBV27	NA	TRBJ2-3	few	CATAPGLPSTDTQYF	TGTGCCACCGCCCCCGGGCTGCCTAGCACAGATACGCAGTATTTT
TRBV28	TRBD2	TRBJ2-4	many	CASSETSGSVKNIQYF	TGTGCCAGCAGTGAGACTAGCGGGAGCGTCAAAAACATTCAGTACTTC
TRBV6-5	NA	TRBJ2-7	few	CASSYSGNGRYEQYF	TGTGCCAGCAGTTACTCAGGCAACGGGAGATACGAGCAGTACTTC
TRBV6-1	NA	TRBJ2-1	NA	CASGGSIGYNEQFF	TGTGCCAGCGGGGGTAGCATCGGGTACAATGAGCAGTTCTTC
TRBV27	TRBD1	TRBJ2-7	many	CASSPYHRGSYEQYF	TGTGCCAGCAGTCCCTATCACAGGGGCTCCTACGAGCAGTACTTC
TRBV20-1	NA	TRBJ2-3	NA	CSARTPGVTDTQYF	TGCAGTGCTAGGACCCCGGGGGTGACGGATACGCAGTATTTT
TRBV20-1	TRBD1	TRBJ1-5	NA	CSAPPFDREGNQPQHF	TGCAGTGCCCCCCCATTCGACAGGGAAGGCAATCAGCCCCAGCATTTT
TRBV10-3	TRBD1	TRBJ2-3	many	CAIRGLGTGSTDTQYF	TGTGCCATCAGGGGCCTGGGGACAGGTAGCACAGATACGCAGTATTTT
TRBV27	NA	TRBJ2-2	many	CASRDWTPTGELFF	TGTGCCAGCAGGGACTGGACCCCCACCGGGGAGCTGTTTTTT
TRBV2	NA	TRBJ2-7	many	CASREGASVGYEQYF	TGTGCCAGCAGGGAAGGGGCTAGCGTGGGGTACGAGCAGTACTTC
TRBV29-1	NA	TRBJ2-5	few	CSMTGASGETQYF	TGCAGCATGACGGGGGCTAGTGGGGAGACCCAGTACTTC
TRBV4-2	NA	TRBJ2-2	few	CASGGNFPNTGELFF	TGTGCCAGCGGGGGTAACTTTCCGAACACCGGGGAGCTGTTTTTT
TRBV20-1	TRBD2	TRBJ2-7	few	CSAGTSGGSSYEQYF	TGCAGTGCTGGGACTAGCGGGGGCTCCTCCTACGAGCAGTACTTC
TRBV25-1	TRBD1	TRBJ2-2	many	CASLKGQGYDTGELFF	TGTGCCAGCCTCAAGGGACAGGGATATGACACCGGGGAGCTGTTTTTT
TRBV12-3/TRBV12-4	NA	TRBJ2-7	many	CASSVLGGAYEQYF	TGTGCCAGCAGTGTTCTGGGGGGTGCCTACGAGCAGTACTTC
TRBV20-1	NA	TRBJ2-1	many	CSASGHWRDVSYNEQFF	TGCAGTGCTAGTGGACATTGGCGGGATGTCTCCTACAATGAGCAGTTCTTC
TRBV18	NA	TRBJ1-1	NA	CASSSTWGEAEAFF	TGTGCCAGCTCATCCACATGGGGGGAGGCTGAAGCTTTCTTT
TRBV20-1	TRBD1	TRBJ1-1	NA	CSALTGTNTEAFF	TGCAGTGCTTTGACAGGGACGAACACTGAAGCTTTCTTT
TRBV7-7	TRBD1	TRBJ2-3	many	CASSLGQAYTDTQYF	TGTGCTAGCAGCTTAGGACAGGCGTACACAGATACGCAGTATTTT
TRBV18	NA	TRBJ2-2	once	CASSRLGAANTGELFF	TGTGCCAGCTCCCGCTTGGGCGCGGCGAACACCGGGGAGCTGTTTTTT
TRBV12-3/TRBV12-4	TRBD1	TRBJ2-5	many	CASSFQGAETQYF	TGCGCCAGCAGCTTCCAGGGGGCGGAGACCCAGTACTTC
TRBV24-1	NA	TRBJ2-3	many	CATSDLQGDTDTQYF	TGTGCCACCAGTGATTTACAGGGAGACACAGATACGCAGTATTTT
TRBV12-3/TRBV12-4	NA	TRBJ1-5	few	CASRSGGVYQPQHF	TGTGCCAGCAGGAGTGGGGGAGTTTATCAGCCCCAGCATTTT
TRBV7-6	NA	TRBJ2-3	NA	CASSLEVNTDTQYF	TGTGCCAGCAGCCTAGAGGTGAACACAGATACGCAGTATTTT
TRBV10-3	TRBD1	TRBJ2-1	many	CAISELGGRGFRSYNEQFF	TGTGCCATCAGTGAGTTAGGGGGCAGGGGTTTCAGATCCTACAATGAGCAGTTCTTC
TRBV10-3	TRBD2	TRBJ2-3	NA	CAISGTSGRSTGDTQYF	TGTGCCATCAGTGGGACTAGCGGGAGGTCGACGGGAGATACGCAGTATTTT
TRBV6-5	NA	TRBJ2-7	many	CATYTLGREQYF	TGTGCCACCTATACTCTAGGGAGGGAGCAGTACTTC
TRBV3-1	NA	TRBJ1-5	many	CASSQNGPQHF	TGTGCCAGCAGTCAGAATGGGCCCCAGCATTTT
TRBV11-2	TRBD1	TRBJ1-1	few	CASSGPGGARAEAFF	TGTGCCAGCAGCGGGCCAGGGGGCGCAAGGGCTGAAGCTTTCTTT
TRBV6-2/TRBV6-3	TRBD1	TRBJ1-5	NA	CASRRDRTGWPQHF	TGTGCCAGCAGAAGGGACAGGACCGGGTGGCCCCAGCATTTT
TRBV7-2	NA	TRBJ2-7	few	CASSFGSYYEQYF	TGTGCCAGCAGCTTTGGTAGCTACTACGAGCAGTACTTC
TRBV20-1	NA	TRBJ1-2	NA	CSASSQETNYGYTF	TGCAGTGCTTCCTCCCAGGAGACTAACTATGGCTACACCTTC
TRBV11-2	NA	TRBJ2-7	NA	CASTLIGSSYNEQYF	TGTGCCAGCACCCTAATCGGGAGCTCCTACAATGAGCAGTACTTC
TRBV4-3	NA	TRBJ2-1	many	CASSQERGRNEQFF	TGCGCCAGCAGCCAAGAGAGGGGTAGGAATGAGCAGTTCTTC
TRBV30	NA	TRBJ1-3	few	CAWSVIGAGNTIYF	TGTGCCTGGAGTGTAATAGGCGCTGGAAACACCATATATTTT
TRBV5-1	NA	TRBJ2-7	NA	CASSLDRQLYEQYF	TGCGCCAGCAGCTTGGATCGACAACTCTACGAGCAGTACTTC
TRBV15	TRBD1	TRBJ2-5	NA	CATSREPGGRETQYF	TGTGCCACCAGCAGAGAACCAGGGGGTAGAGAGACCCAGTACTTC
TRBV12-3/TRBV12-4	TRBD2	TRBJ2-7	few	CASSLGSGSPYEQYF	TGTGCCAGCAGTTTAGGAAGCGGGAGTCCCTACGAGCAGTACTTC
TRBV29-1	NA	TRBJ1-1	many	CSVDSGHSEAFF	TGCAGCGTTGATTCGGGCCACAGCGAAGCTTTCTTT
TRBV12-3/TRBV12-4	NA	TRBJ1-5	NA	CASSLAGAPQPQHF	TGTGCCAGCAGTTTAGCCGGGGCCCCTCAGCCCCAGCATTTT
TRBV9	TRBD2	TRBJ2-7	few	CASSVLDSGRYEQYF	TGTGCCAGCAGCGTCCTGGACAGCGGGAGGTACGAGCAGTACTTC
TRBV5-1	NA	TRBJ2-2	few	CASSLEADTGELFF	TGCGCCAGCAGCTTGGAGGCGGACACCGGGGAGCTGTTTTTT
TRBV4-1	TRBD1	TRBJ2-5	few	CASSHGQGATGETQYF	TGCGCCAGCAGCCACGGACAGGGGGCGACGGGAGAGACCCAGTACTTC
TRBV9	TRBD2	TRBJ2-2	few	CASSVVAGGDTGELFF	TGTGCCAGCAGCGTAGTAGCGGGCGGTGACACCGGGGAGCTGTTTTTT
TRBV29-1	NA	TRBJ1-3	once	CSGRTSGNTIYF	TGCAGCGGTAGAACCTCTGGAAACACCATATATTTT
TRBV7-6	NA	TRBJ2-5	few	CASSLLSDSGAQKTQYF	TGTGCCAGCAGCTTGCTATCCGACTCGGGGGCTCAAAAGACCCAGTACTTC